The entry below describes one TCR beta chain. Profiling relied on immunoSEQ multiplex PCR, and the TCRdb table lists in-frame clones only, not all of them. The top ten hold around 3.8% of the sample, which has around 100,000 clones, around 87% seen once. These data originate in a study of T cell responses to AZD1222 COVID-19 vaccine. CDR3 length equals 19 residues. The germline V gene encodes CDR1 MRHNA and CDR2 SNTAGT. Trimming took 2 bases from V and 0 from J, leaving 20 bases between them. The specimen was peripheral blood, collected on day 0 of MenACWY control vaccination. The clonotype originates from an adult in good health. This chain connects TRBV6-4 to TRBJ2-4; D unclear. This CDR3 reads CASSDPGFSSVLAKNIQYF. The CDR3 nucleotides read TGTGCCAGCAGTGACCCGGGCTTTAGCTCTGTTCTAGCCAAAAACATTCAGTACTTC.